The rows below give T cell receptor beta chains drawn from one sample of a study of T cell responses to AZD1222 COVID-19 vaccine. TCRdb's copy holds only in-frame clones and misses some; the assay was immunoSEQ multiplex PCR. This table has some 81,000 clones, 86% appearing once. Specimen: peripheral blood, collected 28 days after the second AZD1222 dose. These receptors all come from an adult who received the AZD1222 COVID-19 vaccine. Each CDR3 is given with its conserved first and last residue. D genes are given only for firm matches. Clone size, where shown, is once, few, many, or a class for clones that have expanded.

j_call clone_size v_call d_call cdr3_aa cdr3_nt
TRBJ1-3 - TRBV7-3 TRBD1 CASSSTGAGNTIYF TGTGCCAGCAGCTCCACAGGGGCCGGAAACACCATATATTTT
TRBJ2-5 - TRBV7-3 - CASSFVGGPQETQYF TGTGCCAGCAGCTTTGTGGGAGGCCCTCAAGAGACCCAGTACTTC
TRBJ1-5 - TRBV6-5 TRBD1 CASTGQGAFQPQHF TGTGCCAGCACTGGGCAGGGGGCTTTTCAGCCCCAGCATTTT
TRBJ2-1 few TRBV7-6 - CASSLDSAAIYNEQFF TGTGCCAGCAGCTTAGACTCCGCCGCTATTTACAATGAGCAGTTCTTC
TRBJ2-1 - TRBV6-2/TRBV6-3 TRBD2 CASSYSRLAGHQPTYNEQFF TGTGCCAGCAGTTACTCGAGGCTAGCGGGACATCAGCCGACCTACAATGAGCAGTTCTTC
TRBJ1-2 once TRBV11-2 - CASSLVGGSYGYTF TGTGCCAGCAGCTTAGTGGGGGGCAGCTATGGCTACACCTTC
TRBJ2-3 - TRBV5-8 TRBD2 CASTGSGTTDTQYF TGTGCCAGCACCGGCAGCGGGACGACAGATACGCAGTATTTT
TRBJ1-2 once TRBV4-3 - CASSQERSMYGYTF TGCGCCAGCAGCCAAGAACGCAGCATGTATGGCTACACCTTC
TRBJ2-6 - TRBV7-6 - CASSLGRVGANVLTF TGTGCCAGCAGCTTAGGTCGCGTCGGGGCCAACGTCCTGACTTTC
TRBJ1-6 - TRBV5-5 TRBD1 CASSWTGGNNSPLHF TGTGCCAGCAGCTGGACAGGGGGGAATAATTCACCCCTCCACTTT
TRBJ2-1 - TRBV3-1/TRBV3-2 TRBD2 CASSQAPSGRLQFF TGTGCCAGCAGCCAAGCCCCTAGCGGGAGGTTGCAGTTCTTC
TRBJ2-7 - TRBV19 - CASSRGAGESYEQYF TGTGCCAGTAGTCGGGGGGCAGGGGAATCCTACGAGCAGTACTTC